The 25 T cell receptor beta chains below were found in one sample sequenced in a study of response to subunit inactivated influenza vaccine. In TCRdb, the RT-PCR reads were re-called with MiXCR into one record per CDR3 protein. This table holds about 540,000 distinct CDR3 sequences, under 25% found once. These records were also assigned to another study, of T cells expressing NK-cell markers. Per that study: 5'RACE template switching with UMIs produced the TCR beta cDNA.

Sample: CD4+ T cells sorted from PBMCs, taken about 12 days after vaccination. The receptors shown here come from a man between 50 and 59 years old who received an inactivated influenza vaccine.

This clonotype was counted many times. CDR3 protein: CASSIRVGYNEQFF. DNA for the CDR3: TGTGCCAGCAGCATCCGGGTCGGCTACAATGAGCAGTTCTTC. The J gene is TRBJ2-1, the V gene TRBV11-2; D remains unclear. This CDR3 contains 14 residues. From germline, CDR1 is SGHAT and CDR2 FQNNGV. The V end was cut by 5 bases, the J end by 3 bases, with 11 bases between.

This clonotype was counted only a few times. DNA of the CDR3: TGCAGCGTGGTGCGGGAGGAGACCCAGTACTTC. This gives the protein CSVVREETQYF. The chain recombines TRBV29-1 with TRBJ2-5; 7 bases map to TRBD2. In germline, CDR1 is SQVTM, CDR2 ANQGSEA. There are 11 residues in the CDR3. The trim removed 6 bases at V and 5 bases at J, leaving 3 bases unmatched. Supplemented by reference TRBV29-1 and TRBJ2-5, the full variable domain reads SAVISQKPSRDICQRGTSLTIQCQVDSQVTMMFWYRQQPGQSLTLIATANQGSEATYESGFVIDKFPISRPNLTFSTLTVSNMSPEDSSIYLCSVVREETQYFGPGTRLLVL.

There are a few counts of this clonotype. This rearrangement joins TRBV11-2 to TRBJ2-5, with TRBD1 identical over 11 bases. This CDR3 is 16 amino acids long. Germline lookup yields CDR1 SGHAT and CDR2 FQNNGV. The trim removed 5 bases at V and 5 bases at J, leaving 10 bases unmatched. CDR3 bases: TGTGCCAGCAGCCCGGTGGGACAGGGGGTGCCGGAGACCCAGTACTTC. Translating it yields CASSPVGQGVPETQYF.

The rearrangement links TRBV7-2 to TRBJ2-3; perhaps TRBD2 as D (6 bases). V dropped 5 bases and J dropped 3 bases, with 15 bases sitting between them. There are 15 residues in the CDR3. Germline lookup yields CDR1 SGHTA and CDR2 FQGNSA. CDR3 sequence (DNA): TGTGCCAGCAGCCCCCCCACTCGGGGGACAGATACGCAGTATTTT. This encodes CASSPPTRGTDTQYF.

This clonotype showed up many times. For the CDR3, the DNA is TGTGCCAGCAAGGGGACACGCTCGAACACCGGGGAGCTGTTTTTT. Translating it yields CASKGTRSNTGELFF. The rearrangement links TRBV6-1 to TRBJ2-2, with D perhaps matching TRBD1 (6 bases). Germline CDR1 reads MNHNS; CDR2 reads SASEGT. The CDR3 is 15 residues long. Trimming took 7 bases from V and 0 from J, leaving 12 bases between them.

The chain employs TRBV12-3 or TRBV12-4 and TRBJ2-7, with D perhaps matching TRBD1 (5 bases). The CDR3 contains 15 residues. The germline V and J ends were trimmed by 7 bases and 6 bases, with 22 bases remaining between them. The CDR3 here is CASTLGLPSGGEQYF. DNA of the CDR3: TGTGCCAGCACCCTGGGGCTACCTTCAGGTGGCGAGCAGTACTTC.

This clonotype was counted ten times or more. The chain is built from TRBV12-3 or TRBV12-4 and TRBJ2-5, with 14 nucleotides matching TRBD2. Trimming took 3 bases from V and 2 from J; bases not matched to a gene: 2. The CDR3 covers 16 residues. The CDR3 reads CASSLTSGGGQETQYF. CDR3 DNA sequence: TGTGCCAGCAGTTTGACTAGCGGGGGGGGACAAGAGACCCAGTACTTC.

This clonotype has at least ten counts. In DNA form, the CDR3 reads TGCAGAGTAACCGGGACAGGGAGCAACGAGCAGTACTTC. Translation: CRVTGTGSNEQYF. This chain uses TRBV20-1 with TRBJ2-7, with 9 bases identical to TRBD1. The CDR3 consists of 13 residues. Germline V CDR1 and CDR2: DFQATT, SNEGSKA (reference sequence).

This clonotype appeared a few times. V is TRBV18 and J is TRBJ1-1; no clear D gene. Germline values: CDR1 KGHSH, CDR2 LQKENI. The V and J ends lost 4 bases and 1 base respectively, with 7 bases between them. This CDR3 is built from 13 residues. The CDR3 reads CASSQGKNTEAFF. The CDR3 nucleotides read TGTGCCAGCTCACAAGGGAAGAACACTGAAGCTTTCTTT.

This clonotype was seen a few times. The V gene is TRBV5-1, the J gene TRBJ1-4, with 7 bases matching TRBD1. This CDR3 is 14 amino acids long. Germline CDR1 and CDR2: SGHRS and YFSETQ. With 5 bases clipped from V and 7 bases from J, the junction kept 8 bases outside the gene matches. The CDR3 region is CASRQTGDGEKLFF. In DNA form, the CDR3 reads TGCGCCAGCAGACAAACAGGGGATGGTGAAAAACTGTTTTTT.

In regard to this clonotype: A much larger clone differs from this one at a single base, so this may be a read error. The V and J genes are TRBV5-4 and TRBJ1-6; 7 bases align to TRBD1. Germline V gene lookup returns CDR1 SGHNT and CDR2 YYREEE (reference sequence). The CDR3 runs 15 residues. The CDR3 DNA follows: TGTGCCAGCAGCCTCCAAACAGGGGCCACTTCACCCCTCGACTTT. Translated, it gives CASSLQTGATSPLDF.

The rearrangement links TRBV5-5 to TRBJ1-4; a possible D gene is TRBD1 (5 bases). V was trimmed by 2 bases and J by 4 bases, leaving 9 bases between them. In germline, CDR1 is SGHKS, CDR2 YYEKEE (reference sequence). This CDR3 comprises 14 residues. The CDR3 spells CASSFRQYNEKLFF. The CDR3 bases are TGTGCCAGCAGCTTCCGACAGTATAATGAAAAACTGTTTTTT. The full variable domain, its missing parts supplied by reference TRBV5-5 and TRBJ1-4, is DAGVTQSPTHLIKTRGQQVTLRCSPISGHKSVSWYQQVLGQGPQFIFQYYEKEERGRGNFPDRFSARQFPNYSSELNVNALLLGDSALYLCASSFRQYNEKLFFGSGTQLSVL.

This chain links TRBV7-2 with TRBJ1-2; tentatively, D is TRBD1 (6 bases). The CDR3 loop spans 13 amino acids. V was shortened by 1 base and J by 7 bases, with 10 bases between the two germline ends. CDR1 and CDR2 (germline): SGHTA, FQGNSA. The CDR3 DNA reads TGTGCCAGCAGCTTAGACAGGGTGGCTGGCTACACCTTC. Its protein is CASSLDRVAGYTF. The variable domain in full, completed from reference TRBV7-2 and TRBJ1-2, reads GAGVSQSPSNKVTEKGKDVELRCDPISGHTALYWYRQSLGQGLEFLIYFQGNSAPDKSGLPSDRFSAERTGGSVSTLTIQRTQQEDSAVYLCASSLDRVAGYTFGSGTRLTVV.

The chain employs TRBV7-2 and TRBJ2-3; 8 bases fit TRBD2. This CDR3 has 17 amino acids. Germline assignment: CDR1 SGHTA and CDR2 FQGNSA. The V gene end was trimmed by 0 bases and the J gene end by 1 base; junction bases not matched to a gene: 6. Here the CDR3 DNA reads TGTGCCAGCAGCTTAGCTCGCGGGGGGCATCGCACAGATACGCAGTATTTT. As protein: CASSLARGGHRTDTQYF.

This clonotype was seen more than once but under ten times. The chain joins TRBV5-5 to TRBJ2-7; perhaps TRBD2 as D (6 bases). The CDR3 contains 15 residues. Germline-derived CDR1 and CDR2 are SGHKS and YYEKEE (reference sequence). Trimming pared 0 bases from V and 4 bases from J, leaving 14 bases between. CDR3 in amino acids: CASSLASGEVYEQYF. The CDR3, as DNA: TGTGCCAGCAGCTTGGCCTCGGGAGAGGTGTACGAGCAGTACTTC.

This clonotype has a handful of counts. The chain recombines TRBV4-1 with TRBJ2-7; the match to TRBD1 covers 7 bases. Germline loops: CDR1 MGHRA, CDR2 YSYEKL. The CDR3 has 15 residues. With V trimmed by 1 base and J by 4 bases, 7 bases remained unmatched. In DNA, the CDR3 is TGCGCCAGCAGCCAAGGTGCGACAGGGTGGTACGAGCAGTACTTC. This translates into CASSQGATGWYEQYF.

This clonotype was detected only a few times. The chain has TRBV29-1 and TRBJ2-7; D is possibly TRBD2 (5 bases). Trimming stripped 4 bases from V and 3 bases from J, with 7 bases between. This CDR3 has 11 amino acids. Germline V gene data show CDR1 as SQVTM and CDR2 as ANQGSEA. The CDR3 loop is CSVVRGYEQYF. CDR3 nucleotides: TGCAGCGTTGTCCGGGGCTACGAGCAGTACTTC.

This clonotype was seen more than once but under ten times. This chain connects TRBV9 to TRBJ2-3; TRBD1 might be the D (5 bases). The germline V and J ends were trimmed by 5 bases and 5 bases, with 18 bases remaining between them. Germline-derived CDR1 and CDR2 are SGDLS and YYNGEE. The CDR3 is 15 residues long. The CDR3 region is CASRPDSSPLDTQYF. CDR3 bases: TGTGCCAGCAGACCTGACAGCTCCCCATTAGATACGCAGTATTTT.

About this clonotype: One end of the junction fails to match germline, which may point to a read error. The rearrangement joins TRBV7-2 to TRBJ2-1, with D tentatively TRBD2 (6 bases). Germline CDR1 and CDR2: SGHTA and FQGNSA. CDR3 length: 14 amino acids. The CDR3 DNA reads TGTGCCAGCAGCTCTCGGGTGGACTACAATGGGCAGTTCTTC. Protein product: CASSSRVDYNGQFF. Full variable domain (remainder filled in from reference TRBV7-2 and TRBJ2-1): GAGVSQSPSNKVTEKGKDVELRCDPISGHTALYWYRQSLGQGLEFLIYFQGNSAPDKSGLPSDRFSAERTGGSVSTLTIQRTQQEDSAVYLCASSSRVDYNGQFFGPGTRLTVL.

J is TRBJ1-4 and V is TRBV4-2, with a tentative D call TRBD1 (5 bases). Germline values: CDR1 LGHNA, CDR2 YNFKEQ. The CDR3 is 19 amino acids. V was clipped by 1 base and J by 2 bases, with 20 bases between them. The chain's CDR3 is CASSQATASRPTTNEKLFF. The CDR3 nucleotides are TGTGCCAGCAGCCAAGCGACAGCGTCGCGCCCAACTACTAATGAAAAACTGTTTTTT.

This clonotype was observed a few times. The J gene is TRBJ2-5, the V gene TRBV14; 9 bases map to TRBD2. The CDR3 is made up of 15 amino acids. V lost 5 bases and J lost 3; bases outside the gene matches: 7. Germline V gene lookup returns CDR1 SGHDN and CDR2 FVKESK. CDR3 DNA: TGTGCCAGCAGCTTTCGGACTAGCGTAAAAGAGACCCAGTACTTC. Protein: CASSFRTSVKETQYF.

This clonotype was counted between two and nine times. V usage is TRBV3-1 and J usage is TRBJ2-7; TRBD1 is a possible D gene (6 bases). In germline, CDR1 is LGHDT, CDR2 YNNKEL (reference sequence). The V end lost 4 bases, the J end lost 2 bases, and 12 bases lay between the germline ends. The length of the CDR3 is 14 residues. In DNA, the CDR3 is TGTGCCAGCAGCCGAAAGGACAGCACCTACGAGCAGTACTTC. Translation: CASSRKDSTYEQYF.

V gene TRBV18 combines with J gene TRBJ2-1, with 7 nucleotides matching TRBD1. V was pared by 0 bases and J by 1 base, with 3 bases of the junction left unmatched. Germline assignment: CDR1 KGHSH and CDR2 LQKENI. The CDR3 spans 16 residues. CDR3 amino acids: CASSPPGRGSYNEQFF. In DNA, the CDR3 is TGTGCCAGCTCACCACCGGGCAGGGGGTCCTACAATGAGCAGTTCTTC.

This chain links TRBV7-2 with TRBJ1-1; unclear D gene. The CDR3 loop spans 16 amino acids. Germline V gives CDR1 SGHTA, CDR2 FQGNSA. Trimming stripped 2 bases from V and 0 bases from J, with 13 bases between. CDR3 in DNA: TGTGCCAGCAGCTTATCGGGCGGCGGCATGAACACTGAAGCTTTCTTT. This codes for CASSLSGGGMNTEAFF.

This clonotype was counted between two and nine times. The chain uses TRBV14 and TRBJ2-1; D gene uncertain. V lost 4 bases to trimming and J lost 8 bases, with 9 bases between them. The CDR3 runs 12 residues. Germline V gives CDR1 SGHDN, CDR2 FVKESK. The CDR3 reads CASSRARDEQFF. The CDR3, as DNA: TGTGCCAGCAGCCGGGCCCGTGATGAGCAGTTCTTC.